The 16 T cell receptor beta chains below all came from one sample that was sequenced in a study of blood T cells in healthy people across ages. A second about 7 to 11 cycle PCR used barcoded and J-beta primers. TCRdb processed the 5' RACE reads anew with MiXCR; each CDR3 protein has one entry. Here the sample spans about 800,000 distinct CDR3 sequences, more than 20% being singletons. The sample was also reused in another study, on T cells of mothers and their children.

Sequenced: blood. The origin of the receptors is a boy younger than 18 in good health.

The chain joins TRBV7-2 to TRBJ2-5; D gene uncertain. The CDR3 is made up of 16 amino acids. The germline V gene encodes CDR1 SGHTA and CDR2 FQGNSA. V gave up 1 base and J gave up 2 bases, with 14 bases separating them. Here the CDR3 reads CASSLVGGPRQETQYF. CDR3 DNA: TGTGCCAGCAGCTTAGTCGGTGGACCGCGTCAAGAGACCCAGTACTTC.

This chain connects TRBV6-6 to TRBJ1-1, with D maybe TRBD1 (5 bases). CDR1 is MNHNY, CDR2 SVGAGI, per germline (reference sequence). Deletions cut 6 bases from V and 2 bases from J, with 19 bases between. There are 16 residues in the CDR3. CDR3 protein: CASSYGKGGGNTEAFF. CDR3 in DNA: TGTGCCAGCAGCTACGGAAAGGGCGGGGGTAACACTGAAGCTTTCTTT.

V usage is TRBV20-1 and J usage is TRBJ1-2, with TRBD1 as a possible D gene (5 bases). Germline CDR1 and CDR2: DFQATT and SNEGSKA (reference sequence). CDR3 length: 12 amino acids. As DNA, the CDR3 is TGCATTTACGACGGGGCGGACTATGGCTACACCTTC. Its protein product is CIYDGADYGYTF.

The chain is built from TRBV13 and TRBJ2-7; 8 bases are a match to TRBD2. V shed 4 bases, J shed 3 bases, and the junction held 14 bases outside the gene matches. The CDR3 length is 17 residues. CDR1 PRHDT and CDR2 FYEKMQ come from the germline V gene (reference sequence). The CDR3 here is CASSSMGGISGNYEQYF. The CDR3 DNA reads TGTGCCAGCAGCTCGATGGGGGGGATTAGCGGGAACTACGAGCAGTACTTC.

The rearrangement uses TRBV29-1 and TRBJ1-4, with 9 bases matching TRBD1. Germline trimming cut 6 bases from V and 7 bases from J; bases unmatched to any gene: 6. Germline assignment: CDR1 SQVTM and CDR2 ANQGSEA. The CDR3 is 13 residues long. The DNA of the CDR3 is TGCAGCGTAGGGACAGGGCTGAGTGAAAAACTGTTTTTT. Residues: CSVGTGLSEKLFF.

The V and J genes are TRBV20-1 and TRBJ2-5, with TRBD1 matching over 9 bases. Looked up from germline, CDR1 is DFQATT and CDR2 is SNEGSKA (reference sequence). V lost 0 bases and J lost 4; bases outside the gene matches: 12. This CDR3 is built from 17 residues. In DNA, the CDR3 is TGCAGTGCTAGAGATAGCAGGGGACAGGGCAGGGGAGAGACCCAGTACTTC. Its translation: CSARDSRGQGRGETQYF.

The CDR3 region is CASEGLAGNEQFF. CDR3 nucleotides: TGTGCCAGCGAGGGACTAGCGGGGAATGAGCAGTTCTTC. The chain couples TRBV6-6 to TRBJ2-1, with TRBD2 matching over 13 bases. CDR1 is MNHNY and CDR2 is SVGAGI in the germline V gene (reference sequence). The CDR3 contains 13 residues. Trimming removed 8 bases from V and 7 bases from J; junction bases left unmatched: 2.

This clonotype was seen more than once but under ten times. The chain joins TRBV3-1 to TRBJ2-5, with D tentatively TRBD2 (6 bases). The CDR3 runs 16 residues. Trimming cost V 1 base and J 5 bases, with 17 bases left between them. CDR1 is LGHDT and CDR2 is YNNKEL in the germline V gene (reference sequence). The CDR3 DNA follows: TGTGCCAGCAGCCAAGTCGTGCGGGAATGGGGGGAGACCCAGTACTTC. Translation gives CASSQVVREWGETQYF.

In this sample, this clonotype turned up a few times. Sequence at one end of the junction differs from germline and may be a read error. The chain recombines TRBV15 with TRBJ1-1; no clear D. Germline V gene data show CDR1 as LNHNV and CDR2 as YYDKDF (reference sequence). This CDR3 is built from 14 residues. CDR3 residues: CASSRAHREPEAFF. As DNA, the CDR3 is TGTGCCTCCAGCAGAGCTCACCGTGAGCCTGAAGCTTTCTTT. Using reference TRBV15 and TRBJ1-1 for the parts outside the CDR3, the full variable domain is DAMVIQNPRYQVTQFGKPVTLSCSQTLNHNVMYWYQQKSSQAPKLLFHYYDKDFNNEADTPDNFQSRRPNTSFCFLDIRSPGLGDTAMYLCASSRAHREPEAFFGQGTRLTVV.

This chain's CDR3 is CSVVVPSYEQYF. The CDR3 DNA reads as TGCAGCGTTGTCGTCCCCTCCTACGAGCAGTACTTC. The J gene is TRBJ2-7, the V gene TRBV29-1; D gene unclear. There are 12 residues in the CDR3. CDR1 and CDR2 (germline): SQVTM, ANQGSEA. With 4 bases removed from V and 0 bases from J, the gap between germline ends came to 7 bases.

This clonotype occurred once. CDR3 protein: CAISGSNAGPTYEQYF. The CDR3 nucleotides read TGTGCCATCAGTGGATCGAATGCGGGACCGACCTACGAGCAGTACTTC. The chain employs TRBV10-3 and TRBJ2-7; TRBD2 is a possible D gene (6 bases). The CDR3 contains 16 residues. With 4 bases removed from V and 2 bases from J, the gap between germline ends came to 18 bases. Germline-derived CDR1 and CDR2 are ENHRY and SYGVKD.

This clonotype was detected ten times or more. The chain couples TRBV5-5 to TRBJ1-4, with D tentatively TRBD1 (6 bases). The CDR3 extends over 13 amino acids. Per the germline V gene, CDR1 is SGHKS and CDR2 is YYEKEE (reference sequence). Trimming shortened V by 2 bases and J by 8 bases, and 10 bases separated the two germline ends. The CDR3 reads CASSLEGGEKLFF. CDR3 bases: TGTGCCAGCAGCTTAGAAGGGGGAGAAAAACTGTTTTTT. The complete variable domain, with remaining parts taken from reference TRBV5-5 and TRBJ1-4, reads DAGVTQSPTHLIKTRGQQVTLRCSPISGHKSVSWYQQVLGQGPQFIFQYYEKEERGRGNFPDRFSARQFPNYSSELNVNALLLGDSALYLCASSLEGGEKLFFGSGTQLSVL.

This clonotype was observed a few times. DNA for the CDR3: TGTGCCAGCAGCGTAGGGACCCCTCCATACAATGAGCAGTTCTTC. As protein: CASSVGTPPYNEQFF. The V gene is TRBV9, the J gene TRBJ2-5; no clear D. Matching the DNA end better, TRBJ2-1 makes the J call doubtful. CDR3 length: 15 residues. The V gene's germline CDR1 is SGDLS and CDR2 YYNGEE.

The gene calls are TRBV7-8 and TRBJ1-5; D uncertain. Deletions cut 0 bases from V and 0 bases from J, with 18 bases between. The CDR3 consists of 19 residues. Germline V CDR1 and CDR2: SGHVS, FQNEAQ. The CDR3 reads CASSLASDGGGYSNQPQHF. The CDR3 DNA is TGTGCCAGCAGCTTAGCGTCCGATGGTGGCGGATATAGCAATCAGCCCCAGCATTTT.

The chain links TRBV4-1 to TRBJ2-5; D is ambiguous. Germline lookup yields CDR1 MGHRA and CDR2 YSYEKL. Trimming cost V 5 bases and J 5 bases, with 18 bases left between them. The CDR3 length is 15 residues. CDR3 residues: CASSVPTRGLETQYF. DNA of the CDR3: TGCGCCAGCAGCGTTCCGACCCGCGGCTTGGAGACCCAGTACTTC.

A few counts support this clonotype. This sequence joins TRBV5-1 and TRBJ2-5; 8 bases map to TRBD2. The DNA end favors TRBJ2-1, so the J call may be wrong. CDR1 is SGHRS and CDR2 is YFSETQ in the germline V gene. This CDR3 spans 16 amino acids. CDR3 DNA: TGCGCCAGCAGCCCGGGGGGCGGGGGGACCTACAATGAGCAGTTCTTC. Its protein is CASSPGGGGTYNEQFF.